This T cell receptor beta chain comes out of a study of T cell responses to AZD1222 COVID-19 vaccine. The study's findings and limits: Seropositive at baseline were only a handful of AZD1222 recipients. Repertoire sampling occurred only after the peak T cell response. Compared with day 0, the breadth and depth of the Spike-specific TCR repertoire rose significantly after two doses of AZD1222. Spike-spanning, vaccine-associated CD4 TCRs were dominant at 160-218 and 743-854.

Libraries were prepared by immunoSEQ multiplex PCR; TCRdb keeps only in-frame clonotypes and omits some of them. The table shows about 120,000 clones, with around 85% occurring only once. Concerning this clone itself: Its target is not known.

The CDR3 runs to 16 residues. Germline CDR1 reads SGHVS; CDR2 reads FNYEAQ. V was clipped by 0 bases and J by 0 bases, with 9 bases between them. The chain couples TRBV7-6 to TRBJ1-3; no clear D gene. The TCR comes from an adult in good health. Here the sequenced sample was peripheral blood, taken on day 0 of MenACWY control vaccination. As DNA, the CDR3 is TGTGCCAGCAGCTTAGCGCTGGCAAGCTCTGGAAACACCATATATTTT. Its translation is CASSLALASSGNTIYF.